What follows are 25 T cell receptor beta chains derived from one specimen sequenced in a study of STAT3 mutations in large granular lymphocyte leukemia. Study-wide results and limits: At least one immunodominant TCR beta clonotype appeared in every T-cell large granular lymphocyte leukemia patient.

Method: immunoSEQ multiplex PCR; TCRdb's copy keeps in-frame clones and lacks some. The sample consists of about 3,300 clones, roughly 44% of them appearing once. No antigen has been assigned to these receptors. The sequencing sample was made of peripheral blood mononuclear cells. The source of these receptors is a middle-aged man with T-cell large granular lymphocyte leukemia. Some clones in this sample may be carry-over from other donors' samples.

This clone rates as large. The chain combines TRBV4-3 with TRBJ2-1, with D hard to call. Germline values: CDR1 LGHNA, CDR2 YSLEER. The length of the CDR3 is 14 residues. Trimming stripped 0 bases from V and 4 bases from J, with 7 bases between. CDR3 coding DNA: TGCGCCAGCAGCCAAGATGTGGGATACAATGAGCAGTTCTTC. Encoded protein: CASSQDVGYNEQFF.

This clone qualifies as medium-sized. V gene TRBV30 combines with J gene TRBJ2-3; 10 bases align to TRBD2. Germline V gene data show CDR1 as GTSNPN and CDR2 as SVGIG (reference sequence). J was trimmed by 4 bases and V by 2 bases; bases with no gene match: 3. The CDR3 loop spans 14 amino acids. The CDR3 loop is CAWSLAGGPDTQYF. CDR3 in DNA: TGTGCCTGGAGTTTAGCGGGGGGCCCAGATACGCAGTATTTT.

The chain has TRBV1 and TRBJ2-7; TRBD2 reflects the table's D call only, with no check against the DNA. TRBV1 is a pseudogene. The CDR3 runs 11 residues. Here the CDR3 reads CTSSQIAEKYF. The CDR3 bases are TGCACCAGCAGCCAAATAGCGGAGAAGTACTTC.

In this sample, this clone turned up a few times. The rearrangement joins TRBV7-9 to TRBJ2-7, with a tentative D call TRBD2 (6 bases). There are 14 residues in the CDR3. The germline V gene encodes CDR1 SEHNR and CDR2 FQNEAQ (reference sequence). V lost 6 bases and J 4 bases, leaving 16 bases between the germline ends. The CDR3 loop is CASRQARGGYEQYF. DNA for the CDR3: TGTGCCAGCAGACAAGCAAGGGGAGGATACGAGCAGTACTTC.

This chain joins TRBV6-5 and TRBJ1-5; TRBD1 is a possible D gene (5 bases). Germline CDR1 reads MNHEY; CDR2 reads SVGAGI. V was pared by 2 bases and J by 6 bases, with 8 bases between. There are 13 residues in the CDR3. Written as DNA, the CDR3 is TGTGCCAGCAGTTACGAGGGACCTCAGCCCCAGCATTTT. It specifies CASSYEGPQPQHF.

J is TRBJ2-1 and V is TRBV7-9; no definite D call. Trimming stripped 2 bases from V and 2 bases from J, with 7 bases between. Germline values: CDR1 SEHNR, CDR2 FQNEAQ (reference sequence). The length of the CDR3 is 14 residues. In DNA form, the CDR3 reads TGTGCCAGCAGCTTACACTCCGCCTACAATGAGCAGTTCTTC. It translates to CASSLHSAYNEQFF.

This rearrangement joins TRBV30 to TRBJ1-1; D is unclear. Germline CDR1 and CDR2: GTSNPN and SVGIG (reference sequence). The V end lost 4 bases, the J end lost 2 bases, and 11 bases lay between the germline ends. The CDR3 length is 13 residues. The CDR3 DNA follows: TGTGCCTGGAAGTGGGCAGATAACACTGAAGCTTTCTTT. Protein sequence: CAWKWADNTEAFF. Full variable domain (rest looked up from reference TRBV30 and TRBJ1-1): SQTIHQWPATLVQPVGSPLSLECTVEGTSNPNLYWYRQAAGRGLQLLFYSVGIGQISSEVPQNLSASRPQDRQFILSSKKLLLSDSGFYLCAWKWADNTEAFFGQGTRLTVV.

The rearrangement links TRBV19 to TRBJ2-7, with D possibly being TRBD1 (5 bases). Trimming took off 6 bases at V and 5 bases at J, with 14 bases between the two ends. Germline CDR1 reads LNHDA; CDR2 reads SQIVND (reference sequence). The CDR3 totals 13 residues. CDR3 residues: CASSPGSPNEQYF. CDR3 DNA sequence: TGTGCCAGTAGCCCAGGGTCTCCGAACGAGCAGTACTTC.

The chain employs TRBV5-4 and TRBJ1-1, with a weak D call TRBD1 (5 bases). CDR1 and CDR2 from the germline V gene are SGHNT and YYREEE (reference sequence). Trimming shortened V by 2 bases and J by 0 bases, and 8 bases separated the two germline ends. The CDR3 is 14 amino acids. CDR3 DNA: TGTGCCAGCAGCTTCGACAGAATGAACACTGAAGCTTTCTTT. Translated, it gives CASSFDRMNTEAFF.

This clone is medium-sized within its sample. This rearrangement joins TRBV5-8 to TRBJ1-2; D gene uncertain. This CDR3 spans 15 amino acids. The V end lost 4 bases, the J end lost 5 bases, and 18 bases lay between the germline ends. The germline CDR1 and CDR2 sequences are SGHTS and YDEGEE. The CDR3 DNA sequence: TGTGCCAGCAGCGCGACCCACACCGTCGGGTATGGCTACACCTTC. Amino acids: CASSATHTVGYGYTF.

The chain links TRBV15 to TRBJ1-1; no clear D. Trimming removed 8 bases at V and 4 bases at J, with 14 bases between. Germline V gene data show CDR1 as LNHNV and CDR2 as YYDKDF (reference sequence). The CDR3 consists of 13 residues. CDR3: CATCLSVGTEAFF. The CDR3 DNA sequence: TGTGCCACCTGTCTGAGTGTAGGCACTGAAGCTTTCTTT.

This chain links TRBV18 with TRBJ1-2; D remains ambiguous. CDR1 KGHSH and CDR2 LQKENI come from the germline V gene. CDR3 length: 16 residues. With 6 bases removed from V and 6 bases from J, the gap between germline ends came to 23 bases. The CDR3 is CASSEWVGHNRDGYTF. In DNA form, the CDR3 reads TGTGCCAGCTCCGAATGGGTTGGTCACAACCGGGATGGCTACACCTTC.

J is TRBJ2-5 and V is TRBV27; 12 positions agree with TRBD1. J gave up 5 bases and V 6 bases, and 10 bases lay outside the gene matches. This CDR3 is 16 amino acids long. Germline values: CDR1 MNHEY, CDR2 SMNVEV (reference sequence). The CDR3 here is CASRNQGTGGFETQYF. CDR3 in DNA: TGTGCCAGCAGGAATCAGGGGACAGGGGGCTTTGAGACCCAGTACTTC.

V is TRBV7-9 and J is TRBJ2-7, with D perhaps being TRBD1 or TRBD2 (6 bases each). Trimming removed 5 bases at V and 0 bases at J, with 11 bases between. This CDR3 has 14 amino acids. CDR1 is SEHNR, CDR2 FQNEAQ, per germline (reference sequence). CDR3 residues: CASSKGGISYEQYF. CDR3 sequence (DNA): TGTGCCAGCAGCAAAGGGGGGATCTCCTACGAGCAGTACTTC. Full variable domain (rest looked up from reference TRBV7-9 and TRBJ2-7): DTGVSQNPRHKITKRGQNVTFRCDPISEHNRLYWYRQTLGQGPEFLTYFQNEAQLEKSRLLSDRFSAERPKGSFSTLEIQRTEQGDSAMYLCASSKGGISYEQYFGPGTRLTVT.

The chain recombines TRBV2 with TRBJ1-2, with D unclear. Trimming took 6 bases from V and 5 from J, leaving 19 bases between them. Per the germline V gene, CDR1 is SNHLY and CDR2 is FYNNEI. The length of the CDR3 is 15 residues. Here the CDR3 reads CASSATHTVGYGYTF. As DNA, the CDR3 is TGTGCCAGCAGCGCGACCCACACCGTCGGGTATGGCTACACCTTC.

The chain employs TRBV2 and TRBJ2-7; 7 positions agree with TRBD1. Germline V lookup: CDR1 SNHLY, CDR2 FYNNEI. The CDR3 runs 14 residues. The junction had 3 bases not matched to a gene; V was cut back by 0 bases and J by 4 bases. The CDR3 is CASSEADREYEQYF. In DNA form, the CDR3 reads TGTGCCAGCAGTGAAGCCGACAGGGAGTACGAGCAGTACTTC.

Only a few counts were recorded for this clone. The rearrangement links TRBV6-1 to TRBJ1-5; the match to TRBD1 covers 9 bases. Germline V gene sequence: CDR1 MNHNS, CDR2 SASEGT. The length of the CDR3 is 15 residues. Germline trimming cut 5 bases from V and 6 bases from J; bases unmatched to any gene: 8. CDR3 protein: CASSTTTGGGQPQHF. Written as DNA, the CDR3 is TGTGCCAGCAGTACGACAACAGGGGGCGGTCAGCCCCAGCATTTT.

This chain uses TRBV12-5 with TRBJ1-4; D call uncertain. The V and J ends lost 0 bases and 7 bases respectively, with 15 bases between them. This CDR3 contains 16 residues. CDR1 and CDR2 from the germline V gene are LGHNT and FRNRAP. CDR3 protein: CASGLVWVLGGEKLFF. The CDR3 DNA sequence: TGTGCTAGTGGTTTGGTTTGGGTTTTAGGAGGTGAAAAACTGTTTTTT.

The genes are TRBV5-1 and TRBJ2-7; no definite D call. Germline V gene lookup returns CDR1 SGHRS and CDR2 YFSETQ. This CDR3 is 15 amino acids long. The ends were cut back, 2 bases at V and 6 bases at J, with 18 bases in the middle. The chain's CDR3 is CASSFFIEGIGEQYF. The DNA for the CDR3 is TGCGCCAGCAGCTTTTTCATAGAAGGAATTGGCGAGCAGTACTTC.

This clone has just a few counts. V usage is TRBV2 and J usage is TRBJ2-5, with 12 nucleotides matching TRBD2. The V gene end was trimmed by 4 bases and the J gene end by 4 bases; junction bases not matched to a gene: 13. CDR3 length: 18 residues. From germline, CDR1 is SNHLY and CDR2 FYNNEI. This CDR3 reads CASSVPRPSGGESETQYF. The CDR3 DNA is TGTGCCAGCAGTGTCCCAAGACCTAGCGGGGGGGAGTCAGAGACCCAGTACTTC.

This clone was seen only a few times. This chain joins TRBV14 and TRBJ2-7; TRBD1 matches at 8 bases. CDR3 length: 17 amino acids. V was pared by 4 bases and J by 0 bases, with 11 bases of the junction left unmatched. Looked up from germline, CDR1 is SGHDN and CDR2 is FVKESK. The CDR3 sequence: CASSRREGTGSSYEQYF. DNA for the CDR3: TGTGCCAGCAGCCGCCGAGAGGGGACAGGATCCTCCTACGAGCAGTACTTC.

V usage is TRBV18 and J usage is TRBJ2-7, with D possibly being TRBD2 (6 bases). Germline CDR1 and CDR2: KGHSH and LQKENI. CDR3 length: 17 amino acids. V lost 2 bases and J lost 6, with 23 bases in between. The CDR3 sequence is CASSPARAGLTPREQYF. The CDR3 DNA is TGTGCCAGCTCACCAGCAAGGGCGGGACTCACCCCCCGCGAGCAGTACTTC. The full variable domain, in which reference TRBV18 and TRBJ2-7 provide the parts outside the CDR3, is NAGVMQNPRHLVRRRGQEARLRCSPMKGHSHVYWYRQLPEEGLKFMVYLQKENIIDESGMPKERFSAEFPKEGPSILRIQQVVRGDSAAYFCASSPARAGLTPREQYFGPGTRLTVT.

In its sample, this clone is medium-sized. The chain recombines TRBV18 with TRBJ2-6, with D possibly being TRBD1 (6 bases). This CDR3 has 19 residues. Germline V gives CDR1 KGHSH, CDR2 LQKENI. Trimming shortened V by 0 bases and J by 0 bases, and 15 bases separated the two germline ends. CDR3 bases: TGTGCCAGCTCACCACCGGGACAAGGAACCCCCTCTGGGGCCAACGTCCTGACTTTC. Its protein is CASSPPGQGTPSGANVLTF.

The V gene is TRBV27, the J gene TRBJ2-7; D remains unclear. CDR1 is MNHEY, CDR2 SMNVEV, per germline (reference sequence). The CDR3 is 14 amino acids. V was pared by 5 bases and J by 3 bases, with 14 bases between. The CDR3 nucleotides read TGTGCCAGCAGTCCCGCCGACACGGACTACGAGCAGTACTTC. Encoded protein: CASSPADTDYEQYF.

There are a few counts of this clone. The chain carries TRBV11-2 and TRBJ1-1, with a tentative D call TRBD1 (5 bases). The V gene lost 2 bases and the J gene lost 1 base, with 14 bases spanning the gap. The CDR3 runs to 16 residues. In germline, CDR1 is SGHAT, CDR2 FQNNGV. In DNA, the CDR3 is TGTGCCAGCAGCTTAACGTGGGGCCTCAAGAACACTGAAGCTTTCTTT. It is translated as CASSLTWGLKNTEAFF.